This T cell receptor (beta chain) was obtained from a study of T-cell reconstitution after alpha-beta-depleted transplantation in children. Germline loops: CDR1 DFQATT, CDR2 SNEGSKA (reference sequence). The CDR3 covers 12 residues. Trimming took off 6 bases at V and 3 bases at J, with 12 bases between the two ends. This clonotype came up many times. The antigen remains undetermined. Study conclusions and caveats: Elevated TCRbeta diversity at day 60 was traced, in some patients, to surviving recipient T cells and thymic progenitors. T cells produced anew were the main source of T-cell counts and diversity one year after transplant. About two months after transplant, alpha-beta T cells reportedly came from several hundred expanded graft clones.

For TCRbeta, the library was prepared with unique molecular identifiers. TCRdb used MiXCR to reprocess the PCR reads, holding one entry per CDR3 protein. The repertoire holds over 450,000 distinct CDR3 sequences, with 10% to 13% as singletons. The chain recombines TRBV20-1 with TRBJ2-7; the D gene is possibly TRBD2 (5 bases). Sequencing was performed on PBMCs, taken before TCRalphabeta/CD19-depleted stem cell transplant. This clonotype was sampled from a child younger than 10 with inherited bone marrow failure, due to receive a stem cell transplant. The CDR3 DNA sequence: TGCAGTGCCAACGGGATCCTCTACGAGCAGTACTTC. Its translation: CSANGILYEQYF.